Listed below are T cell receptor beta chains from one sample, sequenced in a study of regulatory T cells in long-lasting Graves disease. Via MiXCR, TCRdb re-called the multiplex PCR reads, giving one row per CDR3 protein. The sample includes 400,000 to 500,000 distinct CDR3 sequences, approximately 14% of them seen just once. These sequences were also reported in another study, on T cells in Graves' hyperthyroidism and ophthalmopathy.

The sequencing here drew on peripheral blood mononuclear cells (PBMCs), taken at new diagnosis, from a patient treated with antithyroid drugs. These receptors were collected from a woman in her forties or fifties with Graves disease. Both conserved end residues are part of each CDR3. The order of the fields is D gene, J gene, V gene, clone size, CDR3 protein, CDR3 DNA. The D gene is left open where the match is weak. Size tells how often a clone was seen (once, few, many) or the class of an expanded clone, and some rows leave it out.

TRBD2 | TRBJ2-1 | TRBV28 | . | CASSLQPRGRTSYNEQFF | TGTGCCAGCTCACTCCAACCTCGCGGGAGGACCTCCTACAATGAGCAGTTCTTC
. | TRBJ1-1 | TRBV18 | many | CASSPQGGRNTEAFF | TGTGCCAGCTCACCACAGGGTGGGAGGAACACTGAAGCTTTCTTT
. | TRBJ2-5 | TRBV6-1 | many | CASSKQGLQETQYF | TGTGCCAGCAGTAAACAGGGACTCCAAGAGACCCAGTACTTC
. | TRBJ1-1 | TRBV29-1 | many | CSVDVNTEAFF | TGCAGCGTTGACGTGAACACTGAAGCTTTCTTT
. | TRBJ1-2 | TRBV4-1 | few | CASSQVRPTEVYGYTF | TGCGCCAGCAGCCAAGTTCGTCCGACAGAAGTGTATGGCTACACCTTC
. | TRBJ1-1 | TRBV4-1 | many | CASSQAHYRVRHVTEAFF | TGCGCCAGCAGCCAAGCCCATTACAGGGTTAGGCATGTCACTGAAGCTTTCTTT
. | TRBJ2-5 | TRBV6-5 | many | CASSYGGTEETQYF | TGTGCCAGCAGTTACGGGGGGACGGAGGAGACCCAGTACTTC
. | TRBJ2-3 | TRBV28 | few | CASSQDIGSTDTQYF | TGTGCCAGCAGCCAAGATATCGGGAGCACAGATACGCAGTATTTT
TRBD2 | TRBJ2-1 | TRBV20-1 | few | CSAKSGNYNEQFF | TGCAGTGCTAAAAGCGGGAACTACAATGAGCAGTTCTTC
. | TRBJ2-3 | TRBV18 | . | CASSPSWVASTDTQYF | TGTGCCAGCTCACCGTCTTGGGTTGCTAGCACAGATACGCAGTATTTT
TRBD2 | TRBJ2-1 | TRBV28 | many | CASSPSGRAFEQFF | TGTGCCAGCAGTCCTAGCGGGAGGGCCTTTGAGCAGTTCTTC
TRBD1 | TRBJ1-5 | TRBV18 | many | CASSLTTGDNQPQHF | TGTGCCAGCTCACTGACGACAGGGGACAATCAGCCCCAGCATTTT
. | TRBJ2-7 | TRBV29-1 | few | CSVGGGLNEQYF | TGCAGCGTTGGGGGGGGGCTCAACGAGCAGTACTTC
. | TRBJ1-1 | TRBV7-2 | many | CASFPDTSPNTEAFF | TGTGCCAGCTTCCCTGACACGTCTCCGAACACTGAAGCTTTCTTT
. | TRBJ1-4 | TRBV15 | many | CATSRDVGGGHGKLFF | TGTGCCACCAGCAGAGATGTAGGTGGGGGGCACGGAAAACTGTTTTTT
TRBD2 | TRBJ2-3 | TRBV28 | . | CASGGLAGTDTQYF | TGTGCCAGCGGCGGACTAGCGGGCACAGATACGCAGTATTTT
. | TRBJ2-7 | TRBV5-1 | . | CASSDTTGVYEQYF | TGCGCCAGCAGCGATACGACAGGTGTCTACGAGCAGTACTTC
TRBD2 | TRBJ2-3 | TRBV10-1 | many | CASSESLAGSTDTQYF | TGCGCCAGCAGTGAGTCACTAGCGGGTAGCACAGATACGCAGTATTTT
TRBD2 | TRBJ2-1 | TRBV2 | many | CASSDYNLAGADEQFF | TGTGCCAGCAGTGATTATAATCTAGCGGGAGCCGATGAGCAGTTCTTC
. | TRBJ1-1 | TRBV2 | . | CASRDPVMTEAFF | TGTGCCAGCAGGGACCCGGTGATGACTGAAGCTTTCTTT
TRBD1 | TRBJ2-7 | TRBV28 | many | CASSLTGQGVDEQYF | TGTGCCAGCAGTCTAACGGGACAGGGGGTCGACGAGCAGTACTTC
. | TRBJ1-3 | TRBV2 | . | CASRGSSVDTIYF | TGTGCCAGCAGAGGTTCCTCAGTGGACACCATATATTTT
. | TRBJ1-4 | TRBV28 | . | CASSSSPLTGDNEKLFF | TGTGCCAGCAGTTCATCCCCACTCACAGGAGATAATGAAAAACTGTTTTTT
TRBD2 | TRBJ2-5 | TRBV4-1 | . | CASSQEAAGGGETQYF | TGCGCCAGCAGCCAAGAAGCAGCGGGAGGCGGAGAGACCCAGTACTTC
. | TRBJ1-4 | TRBV6-1 | many | CASSGTTATNEKLFF | TGTGCCAGCAGTGGTACGACAGCAACTAATGAAAAACTGTTTTTT
TRBD1 | TRBJ1-1 | TRBV19 | . | CASSPETGAPGLNTEAFF | TGTGCCAGTAGTCCAGAGACAGGGGCGCCCGGGTTGAACACTGAAGCTTTCTTT
. | TRBJ1-4 | TRBV30 | many | CAWSVGESATNEKLFF | TGTGCCTGGAGTGTGGGGGAGTCAGCAACTAATGAAAAACTGTTTTTT
. | TRBJ1-1 | TRBV7-6 | . | CASSHGGGRTEAFF | TGTGCCAGCAGCCACGGGGGGGGTCGCACTGAAGCTTTCTTT
TRBD2 | TRBJ2-5 | TRBV18 | . | CASSPALAAETQYF | TGTGCCAGCTCACCCGCACTAGCGGCAGAGACCCAGTACTTC